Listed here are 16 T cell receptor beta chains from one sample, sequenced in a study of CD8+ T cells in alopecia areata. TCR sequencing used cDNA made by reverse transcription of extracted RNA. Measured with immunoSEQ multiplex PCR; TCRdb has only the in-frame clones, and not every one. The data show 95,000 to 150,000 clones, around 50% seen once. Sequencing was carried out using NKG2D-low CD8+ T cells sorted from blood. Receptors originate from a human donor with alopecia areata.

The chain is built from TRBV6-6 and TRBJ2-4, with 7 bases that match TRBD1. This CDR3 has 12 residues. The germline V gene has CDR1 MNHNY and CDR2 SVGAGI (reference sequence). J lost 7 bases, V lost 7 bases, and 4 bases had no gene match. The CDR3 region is CASIDRANIQYF. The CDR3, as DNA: TGTGCCAGCATTGACAGGGCGAACATTCAGTACTTC.

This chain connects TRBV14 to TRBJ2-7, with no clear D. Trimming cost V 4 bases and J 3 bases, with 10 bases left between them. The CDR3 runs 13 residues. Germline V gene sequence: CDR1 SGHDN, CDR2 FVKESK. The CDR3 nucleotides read TGTGCCAGCAGCCGCAGAGGTGGCTACGAGCAGTACTTC. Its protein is CASSRRGGYEQYF.

The CDR3 DNA sequence: TGTGCCACCAGCAGTGCGGGACTAGTCCAGTTCTTC. It is translated as CATSSAGLVQFF. The rearrangement joins TRBV15 to TRBJ2-1; 8 bases line up with TRBD2. The CDR3 length is 12 residues. The V segment lost 3 bases and the J segment 13 bases; nucleotides outside the gene matches: 5. The germline gives CDR1 LNHNV, CDR2 YYDKDF (reference sequence). Based on the CDR3 plus reference TRBV15 and TRBJ2-1, the full variable domain is DAMVIQNPRYQVTQFGKPVTLSCSQTLNHNVMYWYQQKSSQAPKLLFHYYDKDFNNEADTPDNFQSRRPNTSFCFLDIRSPGLGDTAMYLCATSSAGLVQFFGPGTRLTVL.

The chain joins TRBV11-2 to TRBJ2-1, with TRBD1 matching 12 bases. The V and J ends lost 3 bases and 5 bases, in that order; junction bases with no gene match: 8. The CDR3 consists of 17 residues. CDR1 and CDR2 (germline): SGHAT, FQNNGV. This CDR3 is CASSFMGTGGPHNEQFF. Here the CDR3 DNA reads TGTGCCAGCAGCTTCATGGGGACAGGGGGCCCACACAATGAGCAGTTCTTC.

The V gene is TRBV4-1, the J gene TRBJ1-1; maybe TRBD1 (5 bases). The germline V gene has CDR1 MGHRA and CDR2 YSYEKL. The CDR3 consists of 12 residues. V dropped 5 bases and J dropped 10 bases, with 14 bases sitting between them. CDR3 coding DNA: TGCGCCAGCAGCGAAGTCCGGGGGAGAGCTTTCTTT. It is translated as CASSEVRGRAFF.

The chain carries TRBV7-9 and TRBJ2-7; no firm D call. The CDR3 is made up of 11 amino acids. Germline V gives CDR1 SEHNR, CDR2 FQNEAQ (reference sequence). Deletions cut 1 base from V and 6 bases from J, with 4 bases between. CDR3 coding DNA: TGTGCCAGCAGCTTAGGACGCGAGCAGTACTTC. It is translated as CASSLGREQYF.

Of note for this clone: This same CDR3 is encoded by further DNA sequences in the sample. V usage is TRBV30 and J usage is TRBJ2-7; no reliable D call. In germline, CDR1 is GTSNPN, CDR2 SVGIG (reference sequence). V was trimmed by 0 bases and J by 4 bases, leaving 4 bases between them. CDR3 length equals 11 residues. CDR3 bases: TGTGCCTGGAGTGTAGCTTACGAGCAGTACTTC. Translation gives CAWSVAYEQYF.

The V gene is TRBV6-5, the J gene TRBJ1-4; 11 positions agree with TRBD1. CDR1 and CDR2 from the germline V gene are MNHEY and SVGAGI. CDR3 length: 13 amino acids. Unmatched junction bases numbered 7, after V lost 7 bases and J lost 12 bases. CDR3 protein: CASTWTGGGELFF. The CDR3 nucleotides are TGTGCCAGCACATGGACAGGGGGCGGTGAACTGTTTTTT.

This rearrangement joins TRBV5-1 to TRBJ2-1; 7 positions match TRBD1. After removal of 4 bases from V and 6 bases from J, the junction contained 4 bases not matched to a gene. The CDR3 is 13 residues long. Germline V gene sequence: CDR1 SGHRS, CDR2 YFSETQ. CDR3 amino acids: CASSLDRVNEQFF. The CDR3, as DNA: TGCGCCAGCAGCCTTGACAGGGTCAATGAGCAGTTCTTC.

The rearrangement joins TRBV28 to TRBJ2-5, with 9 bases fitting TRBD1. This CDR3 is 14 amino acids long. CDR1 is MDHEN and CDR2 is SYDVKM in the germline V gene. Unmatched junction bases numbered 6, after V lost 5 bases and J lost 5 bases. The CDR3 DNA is TGTGCCAGCAGTGTACAGGGGGCGAAGGAGACCCAGTACTTC. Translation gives CASSVQGAKETQYF.

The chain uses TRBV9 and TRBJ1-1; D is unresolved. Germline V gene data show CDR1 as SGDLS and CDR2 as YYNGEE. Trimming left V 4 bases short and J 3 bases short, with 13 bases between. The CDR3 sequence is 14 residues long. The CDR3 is CASSPYGVDTEAFF. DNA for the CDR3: TGTGCCAGCAGCCCGTACGGGGTAGACACTGAAGCTTTCTTT. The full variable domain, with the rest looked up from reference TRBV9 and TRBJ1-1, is DSGVTQTPKHLITATGQRVTLRCSPRSGDLSVYWYQQSLDQGLQFLIQYYNGEERAKGNILERFSAQQFPDLHSELNLSSLELGDSALYFCASSPYGVDTEAFFGQGTRLTVV.

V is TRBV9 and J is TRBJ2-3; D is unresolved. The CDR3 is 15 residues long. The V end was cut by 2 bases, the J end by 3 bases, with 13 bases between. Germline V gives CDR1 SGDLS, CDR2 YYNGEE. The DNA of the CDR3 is TGTGCCAGCAGCGTCGACGTACGAAGGACAGATACGCAGTATTTT. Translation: CASSVDVRRTDTQYF.

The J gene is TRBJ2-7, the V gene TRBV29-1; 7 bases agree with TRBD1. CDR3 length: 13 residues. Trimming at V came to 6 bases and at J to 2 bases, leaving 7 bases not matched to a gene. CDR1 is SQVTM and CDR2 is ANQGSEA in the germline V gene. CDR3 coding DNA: TGCAGCGTGACAGGGATACTCACCTACGAGCAGTACTTC. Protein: CSVTGILTYEQYF.

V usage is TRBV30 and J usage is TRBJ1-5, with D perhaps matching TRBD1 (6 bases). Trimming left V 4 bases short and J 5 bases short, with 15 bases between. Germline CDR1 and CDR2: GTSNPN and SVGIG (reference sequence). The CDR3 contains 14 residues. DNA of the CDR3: TGTGCCTGGAATGGGGGCATTGGGGATCAGCCCCAGCATTTT. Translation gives CAWNGGIGDQPQHF.

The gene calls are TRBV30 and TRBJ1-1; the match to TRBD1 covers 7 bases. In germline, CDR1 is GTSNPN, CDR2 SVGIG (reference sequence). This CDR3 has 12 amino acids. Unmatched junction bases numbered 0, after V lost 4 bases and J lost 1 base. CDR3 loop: CAWTGGNTEAFF. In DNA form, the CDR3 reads TGTGCCTGGACAGGGGGGAACACTGAAGCTTTCTTT.

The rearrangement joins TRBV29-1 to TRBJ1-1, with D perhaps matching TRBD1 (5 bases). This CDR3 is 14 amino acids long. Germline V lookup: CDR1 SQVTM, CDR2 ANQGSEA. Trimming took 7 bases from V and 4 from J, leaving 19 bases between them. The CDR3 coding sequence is TGCAGCGCCTCAGAAGGGACGTCGGGCACTGAAGCTTTCTTT. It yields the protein CSASEGTSGTEAFF. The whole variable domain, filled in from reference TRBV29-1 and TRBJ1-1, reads SAVISQKPSRDICQRGTSLTIQCQVDSQVTMMFWYRQQPGQSLTLIATANQGSEATYESGFVIDKFPISRPNLTFSTLTVSNMSPEDSSIYLCSASEGTSGTEAFFGQGTRLTVV.